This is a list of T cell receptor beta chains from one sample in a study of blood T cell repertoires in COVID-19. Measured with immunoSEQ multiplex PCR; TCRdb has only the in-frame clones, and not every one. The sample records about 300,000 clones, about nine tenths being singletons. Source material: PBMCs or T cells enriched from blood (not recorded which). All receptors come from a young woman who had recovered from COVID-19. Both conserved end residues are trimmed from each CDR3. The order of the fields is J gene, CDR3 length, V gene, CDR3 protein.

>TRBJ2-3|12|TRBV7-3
ASSFLANTDTQY
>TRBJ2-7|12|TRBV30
AWRYGRRSYEQY
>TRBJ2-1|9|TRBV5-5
ASSRYNEQF
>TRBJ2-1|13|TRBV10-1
ASSESIAGGDEQF
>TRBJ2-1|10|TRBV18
ASSSQGNEQF
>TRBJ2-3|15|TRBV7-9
ASSPIRGDRSTDTQY
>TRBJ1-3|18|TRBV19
ASSITRWDRGQNSGNTIY
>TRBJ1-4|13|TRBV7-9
ASSSRTGSNEKLF
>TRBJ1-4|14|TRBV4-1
ASSQESGETNEKLF
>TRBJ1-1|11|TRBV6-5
ASLSYRTVEAF
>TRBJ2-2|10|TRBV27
ASSSNTGELF
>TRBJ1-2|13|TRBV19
ASSTRRGNNYGYT
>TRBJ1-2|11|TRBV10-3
ATGGPVGYGYT
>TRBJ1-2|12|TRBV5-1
ASTDRGLLCGYT
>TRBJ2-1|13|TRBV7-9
ASSLVLAGNYEQF
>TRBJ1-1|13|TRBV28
ASSFSLDTTQEAF
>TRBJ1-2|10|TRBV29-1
SVFEGAYGYT
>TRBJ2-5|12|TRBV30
AWSPGLGQETQY
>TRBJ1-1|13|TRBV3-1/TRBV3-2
ASSQEGFWDTEAF
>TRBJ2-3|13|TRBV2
ASSRIQGPIDTQY
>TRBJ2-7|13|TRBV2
ASSEDRREIHEQY
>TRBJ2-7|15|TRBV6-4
ASNPREGQGSLGEQY
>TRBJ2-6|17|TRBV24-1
ATSDVPGQGSSGANVLT
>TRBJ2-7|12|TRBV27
ASSPGQPPSVQY
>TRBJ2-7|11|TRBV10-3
AISESGGYEQY
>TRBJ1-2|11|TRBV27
ASSLSGTVGYT
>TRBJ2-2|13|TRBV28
ASSPRGRDTGELF
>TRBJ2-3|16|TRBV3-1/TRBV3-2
ASSRPDGSGSGADTQY
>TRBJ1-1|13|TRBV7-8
ASSHWADRVPEAF
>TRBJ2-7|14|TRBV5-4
ASSLKPGQGAREQY